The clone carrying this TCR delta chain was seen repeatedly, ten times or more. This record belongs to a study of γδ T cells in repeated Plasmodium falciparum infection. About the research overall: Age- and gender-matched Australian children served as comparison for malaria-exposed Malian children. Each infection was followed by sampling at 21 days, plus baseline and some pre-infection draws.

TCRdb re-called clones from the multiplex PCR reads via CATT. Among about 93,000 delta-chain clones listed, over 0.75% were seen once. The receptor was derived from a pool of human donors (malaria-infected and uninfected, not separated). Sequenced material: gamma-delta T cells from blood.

The CDR3 loop reads CALGEGTYRCTGGDKLIF. CDR3 DNA sequence: TGTGCTCTTGGGGAAGGGACCTACAGATGTACGGGGGGAGATAAACTCATCTTT. This chain links TRDV1 with TRDJ1, with D perhaps matching TRDD3 (6 bases). The germline gives CDR1 TSWWSYY, CDR2 QGS. V was trimmed by 2 bases and J by 5 bases, leaving 24 bases between them. The CDR3 is 18 residues long.